This paragraph covers one T cell receptor (beta chain) sequence. This clone was observed at least ten times. The antigen it binds to is not known. No base quality information exists; no much larger clone differs at one position. Participants in the prospective study were aged about 18 to 100 years, lived in under 30 United States geographic areas, and enrolled through a virtual design. Cohort assignment in the prospective study relied on participant-reported clinical history from a screening survey and a study questionnaire. Each participant in the prospective study had whole blood, serum and a nasopharyngeal or oropharyngeal swab collected by mobile phlebotomists. Additional blood draws and questionnaires over a roughly two-month period could optionally be provided by prospective study participants. Blood samples from the prospective study were shipped frozen or at room temperature prior to DNA extraction.

These data come from a study of blood T cell repertoires in COVID-19 (TCRdb year 2020). For context, the study as a whole: The collaborator samples originated in the United States, Italy and Spain and spanned the acute and convalescent phases of COVID-19. The prospective study material was composed of cDNA or gDNA derived from T cells, B-cell-depleted T cells, or PBMCs. Deeply sampled blood TCRbeta repertoires from subjects exposed to, actively infected with, or recovered from COVID-19 were included in the dataset. A freely available public database, intended as a resource for researchers studying the immune response to SARS-CoV-2, is where the repertoires were released. The samples were drawn from the first 160 participants of the ongoing ImmuneRACE study and from 950 to 1,500 subjects provided by 6 global collaborators. A de-identified subject ID, COVID-19 status, age in years and sex were almost always included in the sample metadata. Where available, HLA class I and class II types were taken from metadata supplied by the sample provider and were not determined by assay-based typing. Broader findings and caveats from the paper: The amount of clinical and demographic metadata varied by source and participant and was provided uncurated.

Relative to germline, V is 6 bases shorter and J is 3 bases shorter, with 14 bases between their ends. The CDR3 runs 14 residues from the cysteine to the phenylalanine. Only the CDR3 DNA stays, 42 bases, in frame from base 1. The germline V gene sets CDR1 to MNHEY and CDR2 to SVGAGI. TCRbeta CDR3 regions were amplified from genomic DNA using the immunoSEQ Assay, a bias-controlled multiplex PCR. For the original study's pipeline: The number of nucleated cells in each sample was estimated by amplification of reference gene primers within the assay. To quantify the absolute abundance of each unique TCRbeta CDR3 rearrangement, sequence reads were collapsed and filtered. For each sample, productive Simpson clonality was calculated as the square root of Simpson's diversity index over productive rearrangements. TCRdb re-hosts the immuneACCESS table, in-frame sequences only. Its copies lack some clones; in the studies checked, an unresolved V gene accounts for under half of them, and the cause for the rest is not known. That table furnishes V, J and clone size, whereas the DNA furnished D and trimming. The sample table lists roughly 180,000 clones, around four fifths of them with a count of one. The ten largest clones take up approximately 4% of the sample.

This TCR was sampled from a woman between 45 and 60 years old in a cohort exposed to, infected with or recovered from COVID-19 (not recorded which). Material: PBMCs or T cells enriched from blood (not recorded which). Recombination joined TRBV6-5 with TRBJ1-1; the D gene is perhaps TRBD1, from 5 matching bases. The CDR3 loop reads CASRLLQGDTEAFF. The DNA sequence is TGTGCCAGCAGACTACTTCAAGGGGACACTGAAGCTTTCTTT.